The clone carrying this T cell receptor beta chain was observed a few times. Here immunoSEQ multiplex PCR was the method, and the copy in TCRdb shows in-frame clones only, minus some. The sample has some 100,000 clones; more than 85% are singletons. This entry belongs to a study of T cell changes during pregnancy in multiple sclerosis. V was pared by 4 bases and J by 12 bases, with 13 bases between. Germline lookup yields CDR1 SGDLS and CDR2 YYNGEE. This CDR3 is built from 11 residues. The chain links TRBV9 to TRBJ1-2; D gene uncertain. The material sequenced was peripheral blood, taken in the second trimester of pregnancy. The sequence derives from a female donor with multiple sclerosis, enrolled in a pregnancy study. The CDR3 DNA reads TGTGCCAGCAGCTCTCAGGCTTCACACACCTTC. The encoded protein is CASSSQASHTF.